The clone carrying this TCR beta chain has only one observation. Its antigen remains unidentified. The source of the sample is a study of OX40 agonist ivuxolimab in advanced cancers. Looking at the study overall: Aged about 23 to 80 with a mean of roughly 63 years, they were about 83% male. Three patients, one with hepatocellular carcinoma and two with cutaneous melanoma, responded partially.

V dropped 4 bases and J dropped 16; count of bases not matched to a gene: 12. Germline loops: CDR1 MGHRA, CDR2 YSYEKL. CDR3 size: 13 residues. Profiled with immunoSEQ multiplex PCR; TCRdb holds only in-frame clones, not every one. Of 34,000 or so clones listed, around nine tenths are singletons. The study's findings and limits: Also showing low normalized T-cell clonal expansion were some of the nonresponders.

The chain links TRBV4-1 to TRBJ1-4; 7 bases fit TRBD1. The sequence came from an adult with an advanced solid tumor such as melanoma, head and neck, liver or kidney cancer. Specimen: CD4+ or CD8+ T cells sorted from blood, collected in a trial of the OX40 agonist ivuxolimab. Here the CDR3 reads CASSPRQGESSFF. The CDR3 DNA reads as TGCGCCAGCAGCCCTCGACAGGGCGAGAGTTCGTTTTTT.